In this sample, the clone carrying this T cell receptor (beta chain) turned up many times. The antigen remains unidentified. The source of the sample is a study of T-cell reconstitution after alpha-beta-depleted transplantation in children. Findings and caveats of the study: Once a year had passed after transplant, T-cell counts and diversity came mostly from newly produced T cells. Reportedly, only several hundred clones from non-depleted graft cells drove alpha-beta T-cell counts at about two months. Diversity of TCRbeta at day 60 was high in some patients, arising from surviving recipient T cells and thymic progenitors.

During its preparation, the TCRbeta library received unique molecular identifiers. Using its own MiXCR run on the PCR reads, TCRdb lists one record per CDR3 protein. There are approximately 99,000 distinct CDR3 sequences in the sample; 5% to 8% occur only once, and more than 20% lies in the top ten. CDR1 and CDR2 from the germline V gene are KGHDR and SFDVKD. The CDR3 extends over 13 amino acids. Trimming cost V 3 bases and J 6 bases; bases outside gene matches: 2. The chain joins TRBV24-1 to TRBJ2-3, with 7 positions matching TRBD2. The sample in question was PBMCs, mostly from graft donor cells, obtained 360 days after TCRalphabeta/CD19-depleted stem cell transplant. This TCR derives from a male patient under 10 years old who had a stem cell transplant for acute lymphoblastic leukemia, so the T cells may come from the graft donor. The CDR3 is CATSDSGVDTQYF. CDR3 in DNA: TGTGCCACCAGTGATAGCGGGGTGGATACGCAGTATTTT.